The 4 T cell receptor beta chains in this list originate from one sample, sequenced in a study of Tregs in tolerant kidney transplant recipients. TCRdb's table, derived via immunoSEQ multiplex PCR, lists solely in-frame clones and lacks some. The profile shows roughly 50,000 clones, approximately 90% of them singletons. Recipients received nonmyeloablative bone marrow transplants from related graft donors, with transient mixed chimerism. Sequences were derived from CD8+ T cells from blood (PBMCs), sampled 12 months after the transplant. The origin of the receptors is a human patient who received a combined kidney and bone marrow transplant. The T cells may partly be graft donor cells.

The V call is TRBV19, the J call TRBJ2-6; D unresolved. Germline-derived CDR1 and CDR2 are LNHDA and SQIVND (reference sequence). V shed 3 bases and J shed 1 base, with 13 bases lying between them. The CDR3 is made up of 17 amino acids. In DNA form, the CDR3 reads TGTGCCAGTAGTATTTGGGCAGCTTCTTCTGGGGCCAACGTCCTGACTTTC. Its translation: CASSIWAASSGANVLTF.

The genes are TRBV29-1 and TRBJ2-7; D may be TRBD2 (6 bases). The CDR3 totals 14 residues. In germline, CDR1 is SQVTM, CDR2 ANQGSEA. Trimming pared 3 bases from V and 5 bases from J, leaving 17 bases between. CDR3 sequence: CSVDGGSGLNEQYF. The CDR3 DNA follows: TGCAGCGTTGATGGGGGGTCAGGTTTGAACGAGCAGTACTTC.

V and J are TRBV6-1 and TRBJ1-5, with D unclear. V shed 3 bases and J shed 6 bases, with 15 bases lying between them. Germline V CDR1 and CDR2: MNHNS, SASEGT. This CDR3 has 15 amino acids. The CDR3 region has the DNA TGTGCCAGCAGTGATAGTATTGGGGAGAGTCAGCCCCAGCATTTT. Translating gives CASSDSIGESQPQHF.

This clone was seen more than once but under ten times. J is TRBJ2-1 and V is TRBV6-9, with 8 bases aligning to TRBD2. With V trimmed by 10 bases and J by 6 bases, 5 bases remained unmatched. The germline V gene has CDR1 MNHGY and CDR2 SVAAGI. The CDR3 consists of 12 residues. The CDR3: CATMGLGNEQFF. CDR3 nucleotide sequence: TGTGCCACCATGGGACTAGGCAATGAGCAGTTCTTC.